The present T cell receptor (beta chain) was sequenced within a study of blood T cell repertoires in COVID-19. The overall study: The United States, Italy and Spain provided the acute and convalescent COVID-19 samples. T cells, B-cell-depleted T cells, or PBMCs provided the cDNA or gDNA that served as material.

The CDR3 runs 14 residues. Germline assignment: CDR1 MNHNS and CDR2 SASEGT. V lost 0 bases and J lost 2, with 5 bases in between. In the authors' workflow: Quantification of nucleated cells was approximated via reference gene primer amplification. Here immunoSEQ multiplex PCR was the method, and the copy in TCRdb shows in-frame clones only, minus some. For V, J and clone size, that table is used; D and trimming come from the DNA. Among just over 95,000 clones listed, more than 75% were seen once. This clone was detected once. This rearrangement joins TRBV6-1 to TRBJ2-1, with a weak D call TRBD2 (5 bases). Material: peripheral blood. The TCR was taken from a man aged 80 or over with acute or convalescent COVID-19. The DNA for the CDR3 is TGTGCCAGCAGTGAAGCGACTACCTACAATGAGCAGTTCTTC. Its protein is CASSEATTYNEQFF.